This T cell receptor (beta chain) stems from a study of cytomegalovirus exposure and HLA in healthy donors. The V gene's germline CDR1 is SGHVS and CDR2 FQNEAQ. The CDR3 is 13 amino acids. Trimming cost V 1 base and J 3 bases, with 6 bases left between them. This clone has a single count. The target antigen is unknown. Vbeta (60) and Jbeta (13) primers were used in the PCR. Original processing methods: Unique TCR beta chains numbered 60 million to 100 million in a later analysis, with roughly 11 million shared. TCRdb's table, derived via immunoSEQ multiplex PCR, lists solely in-frame clones and lacks some. V and J calls and clone size follow that table, whereas D and trimming were derived from the DNA. The table lists roughly 190,000 clones, 70% to 80% of them singletons. Overall study results and limits: Most TCR sequences proved rare, with some public TCRs found in many donors. Researchers reported in a later analysis that a missense DCLRE1C variant was tied to TCR beta V- and J-gene trimming. Per a prior analysis, the majority of TCR beta V segments were productive roughly 90% or roughly 30% of the time.

The rearrangement uses TRBV7-8 and TRBJ2-5; D remains ambiguous. The clonotype was recovered from a woman under 40 in good health and CMV-seropositive. The sample was PBMCs. CDR3 region: CASSLGQKETQYF. Here the CDR3 DNA reads TGTGCCAGCAGCTTAGGGCAGAAAGAGACCCAGTACTTC.